One sample yielded the 32 T cell receptor beta chains listed below, sequenced in a study of T cells in Graves' hyperthyroidism and ophthalmopathy. There were TCR beta CDR3 regions amplified from RNA transcripts. HTBI primers were the set used in a first-round RT-PCR of the TCR CDR3. TCRdb itself ran the multiplex PCR reads through MiXCR, one entry per CDR3 protein. The sample has about 680,000 distinct CDR3 sequences; approximately 40% are singletons. The sample taken for sequencing was blood. The receptors were gathered from a middle-aged woman with Graves' hyperthyroidism.

Concerning this clonotype: A read error may be the cause here, since a much bigger clone is one base away. The genes are TRBV12-3 or TRBV12-4 and TRBJ1-2; the D gene is possibly TRBD1 (5 bases). The CDR3 has 12 residues. With 6 bases removed from V and 12 bases from J, the gap between germline ends came to 17 bases. CDR3 loop: CASRSPGRGHTF. The DNA of the CDR3 is TGTGCCAGCAGGTCACCAGGGAGGGGCCACACCTTC.

The chain combines TRBV27 with TRBJ1-6; no reliable D call. The V end was cut by 6 bases, the J end by 5 bases, with 14 bases between. Germline CDR1 and CDR2: MNHEY and SMNVEV (reference sequence). The CDR3 has 15 residues. The CDR3 bases are TGTGCCAGCAGGGCCGAGAGGGTCAATAATTCACCCCTCCACTTT. It is translated as CASRAERVNNSPLHF.

The table lists this clonotype with a few counts. This sequence joins TRBV5-1 and TRBJ1-3; 9 nucleotides line up with TRBD1. V was clipped by 7 bases and J by 1 base; unmatched bases: 0. The CDR3 length is 13 residues. CDR1 and CDR2 from the germline V gene are SGHRS and YFSETQ. CDR3 loop: CASGQGSGNTIYF. The CDR3 DNA sequence: TGCGCCAGCGGACAGGGGTCTGGAAACACCATATATTTT.

The J gene is TRBJ2-2, the V gene TRBV20-1; unclear D gene. The CDR3 length is 15 residues. Germline V gives CDR1 DFQATT, CDR2 SNEGSKA (reference sequence). CDR3 sequence: CKAPLASRDTGELFF. CDR3 bases: TGCAAAGCTCCCCTCGCCTCAAGGGACACCGGGGAGCTGTTTTTT.

This clonotype was counted many times. The chain employs TRBV12-3 or TRBV12-4 and TRBJ1-2; 12 bases align to TRBD1. The CDR3 is made up of 15 amino acids. Germline trimming cut 6 bases from V and 6 bases from J; bases unmatched to any gene: 8. CDR3 loop: CASSVPGQGADGYTF. Written as DNA, the CDR3 is TGTGCCAGCAGCGTACCGGGACAGGGGGCTGATGGCTACACCTTC.

This chain links TRBV27 with TRBJ1-4, with D unclear. Germline V gives CDR1 MNHEY, CDR2 SMNVEV (reference sequence). Trimming took off 3 bases at V and 7 bases at J, with 9 bases between the two ends. This CDR3 has 13 residues. CDR3: CASSFWPGEKLFF. The CDR3 nucleotides read TGTGCCAGCAGTTTTTGGCCGGGTGAAAAACTGTTTTTT.

The chain joins TRBV5-1 to TRBJ1-6; tentative D call: TRBD1 (5 bases). V dropped 0 bases and J dropped 0 bases, with 10 bases sitting between them. CDR3 length: 17 amino acids. Germline CDR1 and CDR2: SGHRS and YFSETQ. CDR3 loop: CASSLVRGNSYNSPLHF. CDR3 coding DNA: TGCGCCAGCAGCTTGGTTCGGGGGAACTCCTATAATTCACCCCTCCACTTT.

This clonotype was found a few times. Possible read error: a much larger clone is one base away. V and J are TRBV29-1 and TRBJ1-1, with a tentative D call TRBD1 (6 bases). The CDR3 length is 13 residues. The germline V gene has CDR1 SQVTM and CDR2 ANQGSEA. The V end was cut by 1 base, the J end by 5 bases, with 11 bases between. This CDR3 reads CSVEGGRGTEAFF. The DNA for the CDR3 is TGCAGCGTTGAAGGGGGCAGGGGAACTGAAGCTTTCTTT.

The chain couples TRBV6-5 to TRBJ1-5, with D tentatively TRBD1 (6 bases). V was clipped by 6 bases and J by 7 bases, with 16 bases between them. CDR3 length equals 14 residues. From germline, CDR1 is MNHEY and CDR2 SVGAGI. The CDR3 is CASSPERTAQPQHF. CDR3 DNA: TGTGCCAGCAGCCCAGAGAGGACAGCCCAGCCCCAGCATTTT.

V usage is TRBV2 and J usage is TRBJ1-2; D remains unclear. Trimming took off 4 bases at V and 7 bases at J, with 16 bases between the two ends. The CDR3 is made up of 14 amino acids. The germline CDR1 and CDR2 sequences are SNHLY and FYNNEI. The CDR3 nucleotides are TGTGCCAGCAGTGCCGGGCCCCTAGGCATTGGCTACACCTTC. This encodes CASSAGPLGIGYTF.

This clonotype has ten or more counts. The rearrangement links TRBV6-5 to TRBJ2-5; 9 bases line up with TRBD2. Trimming took 2 bases from V and 5 from J; bases not matched to a gene: 3. CDR1 and CDR2 (germline): MNHEY, SVGAGI. The CDR3 consists of 14 residues. The CDR3 loop reads CASSYAGGAETQYF. The CDR3 DNA reads TGTGCCAGCAGTTACGCGGGAGGGGCTGAGACCCAGTACTTC.

This clonotype was seen a handful of times. V gene TRBV7-2 combines with J gene TRBJ1-2; TRBD1 matches 12 bases. The J segment lost 3 bases and the V segment lost 5 bases, leaving 10 bases of the junction unmatched. This CDR3 is 17 amino acids long. Looked up from germline, CDR1 is SGHTA and CDR2 is FQGNSA. The CDR3 coding sequence is TGTGCCAGCAGCCTACAGGGACAGGGGGCGACTCACTATGGCTACACCTTC. This encodes CASSLQGQGATHYGYTF.

There are a few counts of this clonotype. A much more abundant neighbour one base away suggests this may be a read error. The chain couples TRBV7-9 to TRBJ1-1; no definite D call. Germline loops: CDR1 SEHNR, CDR2 FQNEAQ (reference sequence). The CDR3 spans 13 residues. CDR3 region: CAGSGVPNTEAFF. The CDR3 DNA reads TGTGCCGGCAGCGGAGTTCCGAACACTGAAGCTTTCTTT. Full variable domain (rest looked up from reference TRBV7-9 and TRBJ1-1): DTGVSQNPRHKITKRGQNVTFRCDPISEHNRLYWYRQTLGQGPEFLTYFQNEAQLEKSRLLSDRFSAERPKGSFSTLEIQRTEQGDSAMYLCAGSGVPNTEAFFGQGTRLTVV.

In its sample, this clonotype was seen many times. This chain uses TRBV7-6 with TRBJ1-1, with D unresolved. Germline CDR1 and CDR2: SGHVS and FNYEAQ. Deletions cut 3 bases from V and 0 bases from J, with 5 bases between. CDR3 size: 13 residues. This CDR3 reads CASSFQMNTEAFF. The CDR3, as DNA: TGTGCCAGCAGCTTCCAGATGAACACTGAAGCTTTCTTT.

This clonotype was recorded many times. V and J are TRBV29-1 and TRBJ1-4; possibly TRBD1 for D (6 bases). Germline CDR1 SQVTM, CDR2 ANQGSEA. This CDR3 is built from 13 residues. V was pared by 7 bases and J by 4 bases, with 13 bases between. For the CDR3, the DNA is TGCAGCGCTAGGGGGGGCATTAATGAAAAACTGTTTTTT. It specifies CSARGGINEKLFF.

This clonotype was observed a few times. The chain carries TRBV7-8 and TRBJ2-2; TRBD2 aligns across 7 bases. Germline trimming cut 1 base from V and 4 bases from J; bases unmatched to any gene: 9. The CDR3 extends over 17 amino acids. CDR1 is SGHVS and CDR2 is FQNEAQ in the germline V gene. CDR3 residues: CASSLVGVASGTGELFF. CDR3 DNA: TGTGCCAGCAGCTTAGTAGGTGTCGCTAGCGGCACCGGGGAGCTGTTTTTT.

This clonotype showed up many times. The rearrangement links TRBV10-3 to TRBJ1-5, with D tentatively TRBD1 (5 bases). V was trimmed by 0 bases and J by 0 bases, leaving 12 bases between them. The germline CDR1 and CDR2 sequences are ENHRY and SYGVKD. The CDR3 is 17 residues long. The CDR3 bases are TGTGCCATCAGTGAGTCGAAGACAGTGTATAGCAATCAGCCCCAGCATTTT. This sequence encodes CAISESKTVYSNQPQHF.

The CDR3 loop reads CSARGPLETSGFFSGYEHF. In nucleotides, the CDR3 is TGCAGTGCTAGAGGGCCCCTAGAGACTAGCGGGTTTTTCTCAGGCTACGAGCATTTT. The rearrangement joins TRBV20-1 to TRBJ1-5; D unclear. The CDR3 totals 19 residues. V was shortened by 1 base and J by 14 bases, with 36 bases between the two germline ends. Germline CDR1 is DFQATT and CDR2 is SNEGSKA (reference sequence).

There are a few counts of this clonotype. The V and J genes are TRBV12-3 or TRBV12-4 and TRBJ1-3; D is possibly TRBD1 (6 bases). V was clipped by 6 bases and J by 0 bases, with 12 bases between them. CDR3 length equals 15 residues. The DNA of the CDR3 is TGTGCCAGCAGGGGGGGCGAACCCTCTGGAAACACCATATATTTT. Protein: CASRGGEPSGNTIYF.

Only a few counts were recorded for this clonotype. The rearrangement uses TRBV12-3 or TRBV12-4 and TRBJ2-3; D gene uncertain. CDR3 size: 13 residues. V dropped 3 bases and J dropped 1 base, with 5 bases sitting between them. CDR3 sequence (DNA): TGTGCCAGCAGTTTCTTTCGCACAGATACGCAGTATTTT. It encodes CASSFFRTDTQYF.

V gene TRBV24-1 combines with J gene TRBJ2-7; 7 bases match TRBD2. CDR3 length equals 16 residues. The V and J ends lost 3 bases and 7 bases, in that order; junction bases with no gene match: 14. CDR1 and CDR2 from the germline V gene are KGHDR and SFDVKD. CDR3 in amino acids: CATSDPSGNGYNEQYF. CDR3 sequence (DNA): TGTGCCACCAGTGATCCGAGCGGGAACGGCTACAATGAGCAGTACTTC.

This clonotype came up once. This may stem from a read error, because a much larger clone lies one nucleotide away. In DNA, the CDR3 is TGTGCCAGCAGCCGAGGGCCGGACTGTGGCTACACCTTC. The encoded protein is CASSRGPDCGYTF. The chain has TRBV12-3 or TRBV12-4 and TRBJ1-2; no clear D gene. The CDR3 covers 13 residues. The ends were cut back, 6 bases at V and 7 bases at J, with 15 bases in the middle.

This clonotype was seen more than once but under ten times. This chain connects TRBV20-1 to TRBJ1-3; D remains ambiguous. V dropped 2 bases and J dropped 1 base, with 12 bases sitting between them. Germline V gives CDR1 DFQATT, CDR2 SNEGSKA (reference sequence). This CDR3 has 15 residues. The CDR3 is CSARSADGSGNTIYF. Written as DNA, the CDR3 is TGCAGTGCTAGATCTGCGGACGGATCTGGAAACACCATATATTTT.

This clonotype was seen a few times. This sequence joins TRBV6-5 and TRBJ1-6; 10 nucleotides align to TRBD1. Germline CDR1 reads MNHEY; CDR2 reads SVGAGI. The CDR3 contains 14 residues. V was clipped by 7 bases and J by 10 bases; unmatched bases: 7. The CDR3 region is CASNKGQGNSPLHF. In DNA, the CDR3 is TGTGCCAGCAATAAGGGACAGGGGAACTCACCCCTCCACTTT.

This clonotype was detected ten times or more. V usage is TRBV5-4 and J usage is TRBJ2-5; 13 bases align to TRBD2. Germline CDR1 is SGHNT and CDR2 is YYREEE (reference sequence). V was pared by 5 bases and J by 4 bases, with 11 bases of the junction left unmatched. The CDR3 is made up of 17 amino acids. DNA of the CDR3: TGTGCCAGCAGTTCACTCGGACTAGCGGGAGAAAGAGAGACCCAGTACTTC. Amino acid sequence: CASSSLGLAGERETQYF.

Ten or more counts support this clonotype. The V and J genes are TRBV7-9 and TRBJ1-2; possibly TRBD1 for D (5 bases). Germline loops: CDR1 SEHNR, CDR2 FQNEAQ (reference sequence). The CDR3 runs 15 residues. V was pared by 5 bases and J by 7 bases, with 20 bases between. The CDR3 sequence is CASSQEGVGASGYTF. CDR3 in DNA: TGTGCCAGCAGCCAAGAAGGCGTCGGGGCGTCTGGCTACACCTTC.

This chain connects TRBV7-2 to TRBJ2-5, with 16 bases that match TRBD2. The CDR3 is 17 amino acids. The trim removed 3 bases at V and 2 bases at J, leaving 3 bases unmatched. Per the germline V gene, CDR1 is SGHTA and CDR2 is FQGNSA. CDR3 residues: CASSLGLAGGSQETQYF. The CDR3 coding sequence is TGTGCCAGCAGCTTGGGACTAGCGGGAGGGAGTCAAGAGACCCAGTACTTC. Looking up the rest from reference TRBV7-2 and TRBJ2-5 gives the full variable domain: GAGVSQSPSNKVTEKGKDVELRCDPISGHTALYWYRQSLGQGLEFLIYFQGNSAPDKSGLPSDRFSAERTGGSVSTLTIQRTQQEDSAVYLCASSLGLAGGSQETQYFGPGTRLLVL.

This clonotype was found many times. The chain has TRBV2 and TRBJ1-5; D is undetermined. This CDR3 spans 14 amino acids. Germline lookup yields CDR1 SNHLY and CDR2 FYNNEI. The ends were cut back, 1 base at V and 6 bases at J, with 10 bases in the middle. CDR3 coding DNA: TGTGCCAGCAGTGAAGATGGAAGGGCTCAGCCCCAGCATTTT. It yields the protein CASSEDGRAQPQHF.

This clonotype was counted only a few times. Here the CDR3 reads CATGTGGADTEAFF. The CDR3 DNA reads as TGTGCCACCGGGACAGGGGGCGCAGACACTGAAGCTTTCTTT. The V call is TRBV24-1, the J call TRBJ1-1; 12 nucleotides align to TRBD1. The germline CDR1 and CDR2 sequences are KGHDR and SFDVKD. This CDR3 spans 14 amino acids. V shed 9 bases, J shed 3 bases, and the junction held 4 bases outside the gene matches.

This chain joins TRBV9 and TRBJ1-2, with a possible D match to TRBD1 (6 bases). Germline V gene lookup returns CDR1 SGDLS and CDR2 YYNGEE. The length of the CDR3 is 14 residues. The V and J ends lost 5 bases and 6 bases respectively, with 17 bases between them. The CDR3 DNA is TGTGCCAGCAGTTTATCGATAGGGGGGCATGGCTACACCTTC. It is translated as CASSLSIGGHGYTF.

V is TRBV7-9 and J is TRBJ2-7; D tentatively fits TRBD1 or TRBD2 (5 bases each). Germline V gene sequence: CDR1 SEHNR, CDR2 FQNEAQ (reference sequence). The CDR3 contains 15 residues. Between the trimmed V and J ends, which lost 6 bases and 0 bases, there was a span of 15 bases. The CDR3 DNA reads TGTGCCAGCAGTGCCCCCGGGACCTGCTCCTACGAGCAGTACTTC. It codes for CASSAPGTCSYEQYF. The complete variable domain, with remaining parts taken from reference TRBV7-9 and TRBJ2-7, reads DTGVSQNPRHKITKRGQNVTFRCDPISEHNRLYWYRQTLGQGPEFLTYFQNEAQLEKSRLLSDRFSAERPKGSFSTLEIQRTEQGDSAMYLCASSAPGTCSYEQYFGPGTRLTVT.

Of note for this clonotype: A junction boundary mismatches the germline segment, possibly from a read error. This sequence joins TRBV6-1 and TRBJ2-5; 9 bases match TRBD2. Germline V gene lookup returns CDR1 MNHNS and CDR2 SASEGT. This CDR3 region has 15 residues. The CDR3 DNA reads TGTGCCAGCTCGCTAGCGGGGTCGACCCAAGGGACCCAGTACTTC. Protein product: CASSLAGSTQGTQYF.